Listed below are T cell receptor beta chains from one sample, sequenced in a study of post-analysis software for immune sequencing data. TCRdb independently ran MiXCR on the PCR reads; one entry per CDR3 protein. The profile shows some 370,000 distinct CDR3 sequences, less than 40% of them singletons. Source material: blood. The source is a girl under 18 with multiple sclerosis. CDR3s include the opening cysteine and the closing phenylalanine or tryptophan. A D gene is named only where the DNA matches it firmly. Rows give clone size only sometimes, using once, few, many, or a class for an expanded clone.

clone_size,v_call,j_call,d_call,cdr3_aa,cdr3_nt
few,TRBV7-9,TRBJ2-7,.,CASSFEGQTYEQYF,TGTGCCAGCAGCTTCGAAGGGCAAACTTACGAGCAGTACTTC
.,TRBV7-8,TRBJ2-7,.,CASSLGGGSGEQYF,TGTGCCAGCAGCTTGGGTGGGGGCAGTGGCGAGCAGTACTTC
few,TRBV24-1,TRBJ2-7,.,CATSDSGDYEQYF,TGTGCCACCAGTGATTCAGGGGACTACGAGCAGTACTTC
.,TRBV28,TRBJ2-7,.,CASSLRGSPSYEQYF,TGTGCCAGCAGTTTAAGGGGATCCCCTTCCTACGAGCAGTACTTC
.,TRBV10-3,TRBJ1-1,.,CAISESFDARNTEAFF,TGTGCCATCAGTGAGTCCTTTGATGCAAGGAACACTGAAGCTTTCTTT
.,TRBV7-9,TRBJ2-1,.,CASSLDLTEQFF,TGTGCCAGCAGCTTGGATTTGACGGAGCAGTTCTTC
.,TRBV14,TRBJ2-7,.,CASSQGWGSYEQYF,TGTGCCAGCAGCCAAGGATGGGGGTCCTACGAGCAGTACTTC
few,TRBV7-9,TRBJ2-5,.,CASSNLQETQYF,TGTGCCAGCAGCAACCTTCAAGAGACCCAGTACTTC
.,TRBV10-3,TRBJ1-5,TRBD1,CAISEEGQGNQPQHF,TGTGCCATCAGTGAGGAAGGACAGGGTAATCAGCCCCAGCATTTT
few,TRBV6-5,TRBJ1-2,.,CASSYTTGTTGGYTF,TGTGCCAGCAGTTACACGACCGGGACCACCGGTGGCTACACCTTC
.,TRBV7-2,TRBJ2-1,TRBD2,CASSLVSGGALEQFF,TGTGCCAGCAGCTTAGTTAGCGGGGGGGCTCTTGAGCAGTTCTTC
.,TRBV5-1,TRBJ2-5,TRBD1,CASNRDRGQETQYF,TGCGCCAGCAATCGGGACAGGGGGCAAGAGACCCAGTACTTC
few,TRBV24-1,TRBJ2-1,.,CATKAQGDSYNEQFF,TGTGCCACCAAGGCACAGGGAGACTCCTACAATGAGCAGTTCTTC
.,TRBV6-1,TRBJ2-1,TRBD2,CASSETGGMYNEQFF,TGTGCCAGCAGTGAAACGGGAGGGATGTACAATGAGCAGTTCTTC
.,TRBV7-2,TRBJ2-5,TRBD1,CASSLDPQLPGQTFQETQYF,TGTGCCAGCAGCTTAGACCCCCAACTCCCGGGACAGACTTTCCAAGAGACCCAGTACTTC
.,TRBV6-5,TRBJ2-3,.,CASSYSRGVLTDTQYF,TGTGCCAGCAGTTACTCGCGCGGGGTCCTCACAGATACGCAGTATTTT
.,TRBV28,TRBJ2-7,.,CASSFSPTGSEQYF,TGTGCCAGCAGTTTTTCCCCGACAGGTTCCGAGCAGTACTTC
few,TRBV5-6,TRBJ2-3,TRBD2,CASSLGTSGGARNTQYF,TGTGCCAGCAGCTTGGGGACTAGCGGGGGGGCAAGAAATACGCAGTATTTT
.,TRBV30,TRBJ2-4,.,CAWTAGDLDIQYF,TGTGCCTGGACAGCAGGAGACTTAGACATTCAGTACTTC
many,TRBV4-2,TRBJ1-2,.,CASSQGGANYGYTF,TGTGCCAGCAGCCAAGGGGGCGCTAACTATGGCTACACCTTC
few,TRBV7-7,TRBJ2-5,TRBD2,CASSPGGTSRKETQYF,TGTGCTAGCAGCCCAGGGGGGACTAGCCGAAAAGAGACCCAGTACTTC